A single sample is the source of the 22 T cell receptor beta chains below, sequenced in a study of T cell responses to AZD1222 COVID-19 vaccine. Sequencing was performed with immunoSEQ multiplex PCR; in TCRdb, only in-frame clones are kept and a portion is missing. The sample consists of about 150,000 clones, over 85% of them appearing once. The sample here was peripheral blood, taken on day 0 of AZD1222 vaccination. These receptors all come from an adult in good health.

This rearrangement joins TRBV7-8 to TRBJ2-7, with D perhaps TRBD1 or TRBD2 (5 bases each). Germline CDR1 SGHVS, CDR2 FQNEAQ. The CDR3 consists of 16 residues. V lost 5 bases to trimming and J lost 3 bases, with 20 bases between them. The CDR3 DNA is TGTGCCAGCAGCCCAGAGGCAGTGGGGACCGACTACGAGCAGTACTTC. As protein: CASSPEAVGTDYEQYF.

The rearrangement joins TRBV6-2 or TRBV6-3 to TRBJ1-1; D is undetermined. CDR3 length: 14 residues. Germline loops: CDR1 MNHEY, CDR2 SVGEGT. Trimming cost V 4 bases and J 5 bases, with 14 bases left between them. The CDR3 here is CASSSSEEGTEAFF. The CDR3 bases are TGTGCCAGCAGTTCCTCGGAGGAAGGTACTGAAGCTTTCTTT.

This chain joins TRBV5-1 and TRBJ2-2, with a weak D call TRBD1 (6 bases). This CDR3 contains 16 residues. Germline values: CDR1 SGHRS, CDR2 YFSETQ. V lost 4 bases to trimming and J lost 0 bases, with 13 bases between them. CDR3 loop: CASSRRQAANTGELFF. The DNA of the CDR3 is TGCGCCAGCAGCAGACGACAGGCCGCGAACACCGGGGAGCTGTTTTTT.

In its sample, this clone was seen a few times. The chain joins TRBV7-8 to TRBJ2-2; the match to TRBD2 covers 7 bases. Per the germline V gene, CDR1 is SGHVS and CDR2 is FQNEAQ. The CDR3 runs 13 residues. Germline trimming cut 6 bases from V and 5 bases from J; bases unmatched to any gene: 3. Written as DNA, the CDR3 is TGTGCCAGCAGGCGGCGGGGGACCGGGGAGCTGTTTTTT. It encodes CASRRRGTGELFF.

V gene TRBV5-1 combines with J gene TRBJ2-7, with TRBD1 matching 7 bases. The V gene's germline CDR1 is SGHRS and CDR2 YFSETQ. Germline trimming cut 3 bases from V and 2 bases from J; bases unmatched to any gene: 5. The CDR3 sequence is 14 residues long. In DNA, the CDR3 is TGCGCCAGCAGCTACACAGGGGTGGCCTACGAGCAGTACTTC. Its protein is CASSYTGVAYEQYF.

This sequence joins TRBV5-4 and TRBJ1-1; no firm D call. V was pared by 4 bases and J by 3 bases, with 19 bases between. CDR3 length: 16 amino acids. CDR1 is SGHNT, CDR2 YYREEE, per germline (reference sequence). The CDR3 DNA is TGTGCCAGCAGCCCCACCGTGAATCTTAGGGACACTGAAGCTTTCTTT. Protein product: CASSPTVNLRDTEAFF.

The CDR3, as DNA: TGTGCCAGCTCACCACGTAGGGACAGCTTTCAAGAGACCCAGTACTTC. It yields the protein CASSPRRDSFQETQYF. The V call is TRBV18, the J call TRBJ2-5; 7 bases map to TRBD1. V was pared by 1 base and J by 2 bases, with 7 bases of the junction left unmatched. Germline V gene lookup returns CDR1 KGHSH and CDR2 LQKENI. The length of the CDR3 is 16 residues.

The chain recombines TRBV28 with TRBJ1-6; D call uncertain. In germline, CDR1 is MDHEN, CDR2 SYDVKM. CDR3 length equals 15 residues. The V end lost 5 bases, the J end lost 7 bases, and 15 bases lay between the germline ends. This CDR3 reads CASSRNHIANSPLHF. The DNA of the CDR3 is TGTGCCAGCAGTCGCAATCATATTGCCAATTCACCCCTCCACTTT.

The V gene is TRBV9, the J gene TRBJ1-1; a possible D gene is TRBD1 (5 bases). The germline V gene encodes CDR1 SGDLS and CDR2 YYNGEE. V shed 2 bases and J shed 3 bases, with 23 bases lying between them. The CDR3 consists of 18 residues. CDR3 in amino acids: CASSVTPGRRGEDTEAFF. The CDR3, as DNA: TGTGCCAGCAGCGTCACCCCGGGTCGCCGGGGGGAGGACACTGAAGCTTTCTTT. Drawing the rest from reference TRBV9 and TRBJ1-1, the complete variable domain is DSGVTQTPKHLITATGQRVTLRCSPRSGDLSVYWYQQSLDQGLQFLIQYYNGEERAKGNILERFSAQQFPDLHSELNLSSLELGDSALYFCASSVTPGRRGEDTEAFFGQGTRLTVV.

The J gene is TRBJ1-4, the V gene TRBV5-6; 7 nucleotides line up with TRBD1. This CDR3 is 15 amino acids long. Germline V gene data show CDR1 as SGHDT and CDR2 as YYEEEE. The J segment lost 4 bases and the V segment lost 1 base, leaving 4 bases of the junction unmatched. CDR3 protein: CASSLRQGNNEKLFF. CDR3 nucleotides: TGTGCCAGCAGCTTGAGACAGGGAAATAATGAAAAACTGTTTTTT. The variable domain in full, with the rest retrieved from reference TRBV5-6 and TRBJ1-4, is DAGVTQSPTHLIKTRGQQVTLRCSPKSGHDTVSWYQQALGQGPQFIFQYYEEEERQRGNFPDRFSGHQFPNYSSELNVNALLLGDSALYLCASSLRQGNNEKLFFGSGTQLSVL.

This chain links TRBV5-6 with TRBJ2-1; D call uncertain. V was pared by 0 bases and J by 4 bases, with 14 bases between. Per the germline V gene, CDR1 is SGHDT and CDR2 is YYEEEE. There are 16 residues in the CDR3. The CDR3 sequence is CASSLARQRTYNEQFF. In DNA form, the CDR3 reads TGTGCCAGCAGCTTGGCCAGGCAGCGAACGTACAATGAGCAGTTCTTC.

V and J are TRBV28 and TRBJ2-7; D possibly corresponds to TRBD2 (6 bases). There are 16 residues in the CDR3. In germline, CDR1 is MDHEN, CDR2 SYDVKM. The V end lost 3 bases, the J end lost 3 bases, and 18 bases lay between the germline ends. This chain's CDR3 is CASSFEVGGGVYEQYF. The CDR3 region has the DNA TGTGCCAGCAGTTTCGAGGTGGGGGGTGGGGTCTACGAGCAGTACTTC.

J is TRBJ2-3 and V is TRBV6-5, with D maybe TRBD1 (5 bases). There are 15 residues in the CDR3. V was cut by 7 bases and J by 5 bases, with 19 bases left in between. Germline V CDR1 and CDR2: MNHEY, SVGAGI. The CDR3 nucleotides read TGTGCCAGCAAAATTAACCCGGCAGGGATAGATACGCAGTATTTT. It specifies CASKINPAGIDTQYF.

This CDR3 reads CASSFRSRGEGKLFF. The CDR3 nucleotides are TGTGCCAGCAGCTTCCGGTCGCGCGGTGAGGGTAAACTGTTTTTT. The V and J genes are TRBV11-2 and TRBJ1-4; D is uncertain. With 3 bases removed from V and 11 bases from J, the gap between germline ends came to 19 bases. There are 15 residues in the CDR3. Germline V gives CDR1 SGHAT, CDR2 FQNNGV.

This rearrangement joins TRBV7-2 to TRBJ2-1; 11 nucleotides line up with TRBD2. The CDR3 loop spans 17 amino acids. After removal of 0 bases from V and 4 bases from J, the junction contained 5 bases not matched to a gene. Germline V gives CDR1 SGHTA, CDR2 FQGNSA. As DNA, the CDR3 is TGTGCCAGCAGCTTAGCGCTAAGACTAGCGGGGTACAATGAGCAGTTCTTC. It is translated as CASSLALRLAGYNEQFF.

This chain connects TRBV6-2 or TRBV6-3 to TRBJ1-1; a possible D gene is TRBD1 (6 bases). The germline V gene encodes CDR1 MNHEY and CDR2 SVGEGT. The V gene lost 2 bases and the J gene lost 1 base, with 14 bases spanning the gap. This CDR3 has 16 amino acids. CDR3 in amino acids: CASSYNAGGANTEAFF. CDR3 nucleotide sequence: TGTGCCAGCAGTTACAATGCCGGGGGCGCGAACACTGAAGCTTTCTTT.

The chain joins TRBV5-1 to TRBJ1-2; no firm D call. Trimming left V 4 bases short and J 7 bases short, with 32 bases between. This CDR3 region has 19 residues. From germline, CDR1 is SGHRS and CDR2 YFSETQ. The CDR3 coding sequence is TGCGCCAGCAGCCCAAACTCTCAGGCAGGTTCGGTTCTCTTCTCTGGCTACACCTTC. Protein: CASSPNSQAGSVLFSGYTF.

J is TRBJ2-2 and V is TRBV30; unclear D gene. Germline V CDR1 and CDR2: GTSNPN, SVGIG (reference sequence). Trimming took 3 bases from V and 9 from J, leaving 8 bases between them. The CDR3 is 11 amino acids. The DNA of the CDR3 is TGTGCCTGGAGCTCCCTTTGGGAGCTGTTTTTT. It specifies CAWSSLWELFF.

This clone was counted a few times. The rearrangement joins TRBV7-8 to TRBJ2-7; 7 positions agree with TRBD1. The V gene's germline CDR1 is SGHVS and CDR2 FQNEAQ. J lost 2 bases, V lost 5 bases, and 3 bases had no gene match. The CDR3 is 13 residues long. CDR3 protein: CASSIDRAYEQYF. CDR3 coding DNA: TGTGCCAGCAGCATTGACAGGGCCTACGAGCAGTACTTC.

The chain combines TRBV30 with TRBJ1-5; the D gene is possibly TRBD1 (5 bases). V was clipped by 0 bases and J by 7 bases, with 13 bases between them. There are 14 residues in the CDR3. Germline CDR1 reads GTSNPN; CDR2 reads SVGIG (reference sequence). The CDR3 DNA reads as TGTGCCTGGAGTGTAGGCCAGGGAGACCAGCCCCAGCATTTT. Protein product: CAWSVGQGDQPQHF.

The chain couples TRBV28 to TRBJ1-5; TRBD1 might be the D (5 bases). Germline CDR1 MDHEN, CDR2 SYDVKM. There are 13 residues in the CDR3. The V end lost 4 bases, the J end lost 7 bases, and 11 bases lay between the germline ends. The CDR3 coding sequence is TGTGCCAGCAGTTGGCAGGGATGGCAGCCCCAGCATTTT. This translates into CASSWQGWQPQHF.

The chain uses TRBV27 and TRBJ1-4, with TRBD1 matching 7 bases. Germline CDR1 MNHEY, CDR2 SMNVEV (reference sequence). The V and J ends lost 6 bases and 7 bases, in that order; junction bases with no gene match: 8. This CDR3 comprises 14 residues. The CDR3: CASRGTVRTEKLFF. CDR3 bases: TGTGCCAGCAGAGGGACAGTCAGAACTGAAAAACTGTTTTTT.